The 26 T cell receptor beta chains presented below share a single source sample, sequenced in a study of spatial heterogeneity in lung cancer (dated by TCRdb to about 2019). Receptors were amplified or captured by 5' RACE. The sequencing machine was a NextSeq 500. TCRdb's own reprocessing of the public reads used fastp at Q25 and MiXCR and kept productive beta chains. All rows with the same CDR3 protein become a single entry with the most common DNA and genes. Here the sample has approximately 40,000 distinct CDR3 sequences; 6% to 7.5% occur a single time. The leading ten clones occupy about 39% of the sample. The time point tag for this specimen amounts to: sample taken at primary tumor resection. Whole RNA extracted from tumor and nontumor lung tissue, or from cryopreserved PBMC samples, was used for TCR sequencing without cell sorting. The material was PBMCs, obtained at surgery. The receptors come from a female donor with early-stage non-small cell lung cancer.

In its sample, this clonotype was seen a few times. V and J are TRBV20-1 and TRBJ2-3, with a tentative D call TRBD2 (5 bases). With 3 bases removed from V and 0 bases from J, the gap between germline ends came to 13 bases. This CDR3 is 15 amino acids long. The germline CDR1 and CDR2 sequences are DFQATT and SNEGSKA (reference sequence). CDR3: CSASGLERSTDTQYF. The CDR3 DNA is TGCAGTGCTAGTGGACTGGAGAGAAGCACAGATACGCAGTATTTT.

This clonotype has a handful of counts. The CDR3 DNA reads TGTGCCAGCAGTGAAGCGGCTGGGTCGGGGCTTAAGACGGCCCAGTACTTC. Amino acids: CASSEAAGSGLKTAQYF. The genes are TRBV2 and TRBJ2-5; D is perhaps TRBD1 or TRBD2 (5 bases each). Per the germline V gene, CDR1 is SNHLY and CDR2 is FYNNEI. Trimming removed 0 bases at V and 9 bases at J, with 23 bases between. This CDR3 contains 17 residues.

This clonotype was counted many times. V is TRBV6-6 and J is TRBJ1-2; D ambiguous. In germline, CDR1 is MNHNY, CDR2 SVGAGI (reference sequence). Between the trimmed V and J ends, which lost 6 bases and 4 bases, there was a span of 12 bases. The CDR3 runs to 13 residues. In DNA, the CDR3 is TGTGCCAGCAGGGAGCAGCAACTCTATGGCTACACCTTC. Translation gives CASREQQLYGYTF.

A few counts support this clonotype. This chain uses TRBV10-3 with TRBJ1-5; 8 bases are a match to TRBD1. J lost 5 bases, V lost 8 bases, and 5 bases had no gene match. This CDR3 comprises 13 residues. Germline V gene lookup returns CDR1 ENHRY and CDR2 SYGVKD. The CDR3 loop is CAIGQGWDQPQHF. The CDR3 nucleotides are TGTGCCATCGGACAGGGATGGGATCAGCCCCAGCATTTT.

Many counts were recorded for this clonotype. The V and J genes are TRBV28 and TRBJ2-7; no clear D gene. The CDR3 spans 14 residues. The V gene's germline CDR1 is MDHEN and CDR2 SYDVKM. The germline V and J ends were trimmed by 6 bases and 3 bases, with 15 bases remaining between them. The CDR3 DNA reads as TGTGCCAGCAGAGTACCCGGGTTAGGCTACGAGCAGTACTTC. This encodes CASRVPGLGYEQYF. The full variable domain, rest sourced from reference TRBV28 and TRBJ2-7, is DVKVTQSSRYLVKRTGEKVFLECVQDMDHENMFWYRQDPGLGLRLIYFSYDVKMKEKGDIPEGYSVSREKKERFSLILESASTNQTSMYLCASRVPGLGYEQYFGPGTRLTVT.

In this sample, this clonotype turned up many times. This rearrangement joins TRBV10-3 to TRBJ2-3; TRBD2 matches 7 bases. From germline, CDR1 is ENHRY and CDR2 SYGVKD. V shed 10 bases and J 6 bases; nucleotides not matched to a gene: 7. The length of the CDR3 is 12 residues. CDR3 coding DNA: TGTGCCACCCAGTTGGGGGGGGATACGCAGTATTTT. Amino acid sequence: CATQLGGDTQYF.

This clonotype was picked up many times. The rearrangement links TRBV5-1 to TRBJ2-2, with D possibly being TRBD1 (5 bases). In germline, CDR1 is SGHRS, CDR2 YFSETQ. V dropped 1 base and J dropped 4 bases, with 8 bases sitting between them. The CDR3 loop spans 14 amino acids. CDR3 DNA sequence: TGCGCCAGCAGCTTGCCAGGGTCCACCGGGGAGCTGTTTTTT. Encoded protein: CASSLPGSTGELFF.

This clonotype turned up a few times. The J gene is TRBJ2-7, the V gene TRBV4-2; 16 bases line up with TRBD2. The CDR3 has 18 residues. Germline CDR1 and CDR2: LGHNA and YNFKEQ. The V and J ends lost 4 bases and 0 bases, in that order; junction bases with no gene match: 6. This chain's CDR3 is CASSRGTSGGATSYEQYF. As DNA, the CDR3 is TGTGCCAGCAGCCGAGGGACTAGCGGGGGGGCCACCTCCTACGAGCAGTACTTC.

This clonotype was observed at least ten times. The V gene is TRBV21-1, the J gene TRBJ1-2; TRBD1 was called by the table and not checked on the DNA. TRBV21-1 counts as a pseudogene. CDR3 length: 18 amino acids. CDR3 in amino acids: CASSKKGGAVMRPGGYTF. The CDR3 DNA is TGTGCCAGCAGCAAAAAGGGCGGAGCCGTAATGAGACCTGGTGGCTACACCTTC.

Ten or more counts support this clonotype. The gene calls are TRBV5-4 and TRBJ2-2, with 7 positions matching TRBD1. CDR3 length equals 16 residues. Trimming at V came to 3 bases and at J to 5 bases, leaving 10 bases not matched to a gene. The germline V gene has CDR1 SGHNT and CDR2 YYREEE (reference sequence). DNA for the CDR3: TGTGCCAGCAGCTATGGGACAGTAAGCAGGACCGGGGAGCTGTTTTTT. Encoded protein: CASSYGTVSRTGELFF.

There are a few counts of this clonotype. The chain combines TRBV12-3 or TRBV12-4 with TRBJ1-2, with D unresolved. The CDR3 loop spans 14 amino acids. Between the trimmed V and J ends, which lost 4 bases and 0 bases, there was a span of 9 bases. The CDR3 nucleotides are TGTGCCAGCAGTTCTGGCGGGACTAACTATGGCTACACCTTC. This encodes CASSSGGTNYGYTF.

The sample holds a few counts of this clonotype. V is TRBV20-1 and J is TRBJ2-1, with D possibly matching TRBD1 (5 bases). CDR3 length: 14 amino acids. Germline assignment: CDR1 DFQATT and CDR2 SNEGSKA (reference sequence). Trimming removed 3 bases at V and 2 bases at J, with 11 bases between. DNA of the CDR3: TGCAGTGCTAGTCCCAAGGGGCCCTACAATGAGCAGTTCTTC. Translation gives CSASPKGPYNEQFF.

In its sample, this clonotype was seen many times. The V gene is TRBV7-9, the J gene TRBJ1-1; TRBD1 agrees at 7 bases. V lost 2 bases and J lost 4; bases outside the gene matches: 13. CDR1 SEHNR and CDR2 FQNEAQ come from the germline V gene (reference sequence). This CDR3 is built from 17 residues. The CDR3 DNA is TGTGCCAGCAGCTTACGCCCCGTCAGATCAGGGGGCACTGAAGCTTTCTTT. It codes for CASSLRPVRSGGTEAFF.

This clonotype was observed at least ten times. The chain has TRBV5-1 and TRBJ1-2, with D uncertain. Germline-derived CDR1 and CDR2 are SGHRS and YFSETQ. Trimming took 4 bases from V and 2 from J, leaving 9 bases between them. The CDR3 contains 13 residues. The CDR3 DNA reads as TGCGCCAGCAGCCTGGGCAAAAACTATGGCTACACCTTC. It yields the protein CASSLGKNYGYTF.

This clonotype was counted only a few times. The V and J genes are TRBV10-3 and TRBJ2-5; D is unclear. CDR1 is ENHRY, CDR2 SYGVKD, per germline. This CDR3 contains 11 residues. V lost 6 bases, J lost 5 bases, and 7 bases lay in between. CDR3: CAIRNVETQYF. CDR3 DNA: TGTGCCATCAGAAACGTGGAGACCCAGTACTTC.

This clonotype was recorded many times. Written as DNA, the CDR3 is TGTGCCAGCAGCACAGGGGGCATTGAAAAACTGTTTTTT. Its protein is CASSTGGIEKLFF. The chain carries TRBV28 and TRBJ1-4, with TRBD1 matching 9 bases. CDR3 length: 13 amino acids. Trimming cost V 6 bases and J 7 bases; bases outside gene matches: 3. The germline V gene has CDR1 MDHEN and CDR2 SYDVKM.

This clonotype occurred many times. J is TRBJ1-1 and V is TRBV2; TRBD1 aligns across 12 bases. CDR1 and CDR2 from the germline V gene are SNHLY and FYNNEI. CDR3 length: 18 residues. V shed 6 bases and J 3 bases; nucleotides not matched to a gene: 14. In DNA form, the CDR3 reads TGTGCCAGCAGACGACGGGCGGGGACAGGGGGCTCCCACACTGAAGCTTTCTTT. Residues: CASRRRAGTGGSHTEAFF.

This clonotype has more than one count but fewer than ten. V gene TRBV5-1 combines with J gene TRBJ1-4; D ambiguous. The CDR3 covers 15 residues. Germline V CDR1 and CDR2: SGHRS, YFSETQ. Trimming shortened V by 1 base and J by 8 bases, and 15 bases separated the two germline ends. The chain's CDR3 is CASSLSARGGEKLFF. The CDR3 coding sequence is TGCGCCAGCAGCTTGTCGGCCCGGGGAGGCGAAAAACTGTTTTTT.

This clonotype was picked up many times. V is TRBV29-1 and J is TRBJ2-5; 7 bases fit TRBD1. This CDR3 contains 12 residues. With 8 bases clipped from V and 1 base from J, the junction kept 4 bases outside the gene matches. Germline V gene sequence: CDR1 SQVTM, CDR2 ANQGSEA. The CDR3: CSSTGIQETQYF. The CDR3 DNA follows: TGCAGCTCGACAGGGATCCAAGAGACCCAGTACTTC.

This clonotype was recorded at least ten times. The J gene is TRBJ2-3, the V gene TRBV7-2, with D perhaps matching TRBD1 (5 bases). In germline, CDR1 is SGHTA, CDR2 FQGNSA. Trimming took 5 bases from V and 1 from J, leaving 16 bases between them. The CDR3 totals 16 residues. CDR3 nucleotides: TGTGCCAGCAGCCCCCTGACAGTTCCAGGCACAGATACGCAGTATTTT. Protein product: CASSPLTVPGTDTQYF. The full variable domain, in which reference TRBV7-2 and TRBJ2-3 provide the parts outside the CDR3, is GAGVSQSPSNKVTEKGKDVELRCDPISGHTALYWYRQSLGQGLEFLIYFQGNSAPDKSGLPSDRFSAERTGGSVSTLTIQRTQQEDSAVYLCASSPLTVPGTDTQYFGPGTRLTVL.

V is TRBV6-5 and J is TRBJ1-2, with 7 bases identical to TRBD1. The CDR3 consists of 15 residues. The V and J ends lost 6 bases and 2 bases, in that order; junction bases with no gene match: 9. Germline V gene sequence: CDR1 MNHEY, CDR2 SVGAGI. CDR3 protein: CASSPRGDRNYGYTF. In DNA, the CDR3 is TGTGCCAGCAGCCCCAGGGGGGACAGAAACTATGGCTACACCTTC.

This clonotype was seen repeatedly, ten times or more. This chain connects TRBV11-2 to TRBJ2-3, with unresolved D. The germline V and J ends were trimmed by 1 base and 10 bases, with 15 bases remaining between them. CDR1 and CDR2 (germline): SGHAT, FQNNGV. CDR3 length equals 14 residues. The CDR3 is CASSLGVLSSPQYF. Here the CDR3 DNA reads TGTGCCAGCAGCTTAGGGGTGTTATCGAGTCCGCAGTATTTT. The whole variable domain, remainder taken from reference TRBV11-2 and TRBJ2-3, is EAGVAQSPRYKIIEKRQSVAFWCNPISGHATLYWYQQILGQGPKLLIQFQNNGVVDDSQLPKDRFSAERLKGVDSTLKIQPAKLEDSAVYLCASSLGVLSSPQYFGPGTRLTVL.

This clonotype was seen repeatedly, ten times or more. This rearrangement joins TRBV10-3 to TRBJ2-5, with D possibly being TRBD1 (6 bases). The CDR3 runs 12 residues. CDR1 and CDR2 (germline): ENHRY, SYGVKD. V lost 8 bases and J lost 1, with 8 bases in between. The CDR3 here is CAIGGSQETQYF. The CDR3 DNA sequence: TGTGCCATCGGGGGCAGCCAAGAGACCCAGTACTTC.

This clonotype was detected ten times or more. The chain uses TRBV7-9 and TRBJ2-3; no reliable D call. Trimming pared 7 bases from V and 7 bases from J, leaving 12 bases between. The CDR3 totals 12 residues. Germline CDR1 reads SEHNR; CDR2 reads FQNEAQ (reference sequence). CDR3 region: CASIPLLNTQYF. The CDR3 coding sequence is TGTGCCAGCATCCCCCTACTGAATACGCAGTATTTT.

The table lists this clonotype with a few counts. V gene TRBV24-1 combines with J gene TRBJ2-3; D is ambiguous. Germline CDR1 is KGHDR and CDR2 is SFDVKD. This CDR3 comprises 13 residues. Trimming left V 1 base short and J 0 bases short, with 1 base between. In DNA, the CDR3 is TGTGCCACCAGTGATTTCAGCACAGATACGCAGTATTTT. As protein: CATSDFSTDTQYF.

The V call is TRBV12-3 or TRBV12-4, the J call TRBJ2-5; 7 nucleotides agree with TRBD2. The CDR3 is made up of 14 amino acids. With 5 bases clipped from V and 1 base from J, the junction kept 4 bases outside the gene matches. The CDR3 reads CASSHRTSQETQYF. CDR3 DNA sequence: TGTGCCAGCAGTCATCGGACTAGCCAAGAGACCCAGTACTTC.